One and the same sample provided the 18 T cell receptor beta chains below, sequenced in a study of blood T cell repertoires in COVID-19. Assay used: immunoSEQ multiplex PCR; TCRdb lists only in-frame clones, some missing. This table holds hundreds of thousands of clones, around 92% found once. The sequencing sample was made of peripheral blood. The source is a middle-aged man with acute or convalescent COVID-19.

The chain combines TRBV2 with TRBJ2-2; TRBD1 agrees at 7 bases. The length of the CDR3 is 14 residues. V shed 10 bases, J shed 0 bases, and the junction held 5 bases outside the gene matches. CDR1 is SNHLY, CDR2 FYNNEI, per germline. The DNA for the CDR3 is TGTGCCACCGCCGGGACAGCGAACACCGGGGAGCTGTTTTTT. Translating gives CATAGTANTGELFF.

The rearrangement uses TRBV5-1 and TRBJ2-7, with 13 bases identical to TRBD2. In germline, CDR1 is SGHRS, CDR2 YFSETQ. The CDR3 is 15 amino acids. Trimming took 2 bases from V and 7 from J; bases not matched to a gene: 6. The CDR3 loop reads CASSLTSGRADEQYF. CDR3 coding DNA: TGCGCCAGCAGCTTAACTAGCGGGAGGGCCGATGAGCAGTACTTC.

The rearrangement joins TRBV19 to TRBJ2-3, with TRBD2 matching 14 bases. Germline V gene sequence: CDR1 LNHDA, CDR2 SQIVND (reference sequence). The CDR3 contains 16 residues. Losses at the gene ends were 6 bases for V and 4 bases for J; bases not matched to a gene: 6. As DNA, the CDR3 is TGTGCCAGTAGATGGACTAGCGGGGGGTTCGCAGATACGCAGTATTTT. As protein: CASRWTSGGFADTQYF.

V is TRBV3-1 (or the pseudogene TRBV3-2) and J is TRBJ2-1; maybe TRBD2 (6 bases). The CDR3 loop spans 14 amino acids. The V and J ends lost 4 bases and 8 bases respectively, with 15 bases between them. Germline CDR1 is LGHDT and CDR2 is YNNKEL (reference sequence). CDR3 nucleotides: TGTGCCAGCAGCCGAGGCGGCGGGGAGTATGAGCAGTTCTTC. Its translation: CASSRGGGEYEQFF.

The rearrangement joins TRBV14 to TRBJ2-7, with a tentative D call TRBD2 (5 bases). In germline, CDR1 is SGHDN, CDR2 FVKESK. This CDR3 has 13 amino acids. Between the trimmed V and J ends, which lost 1 base and 4 bases, there was a span of 8 bases. CDR3 region: CASSQVGEYEQYF. CDR3 DNA sequence: TGTGCCAGCAGCCAAGTCGGGGAATACGAGCAGTACTTC.

V is TRBV3-1 (or the pseudogene TRBV3-2) and J is TRBJ2-7, with TRBD1 matching 7 bases. J lost 4 bases, V lost 2 bases, and 5 bases had no gene match. Germline CDR1 LGHDT, CDR2 YNNKEL (reference sequence). The CDR3 loop spans 14 amino acids. The CDR3 DNA is TGTGCCAGCAGCCAATTACAGGGGAAATACGAGCAGTACTTC. Protein sequence: CASSQLQGKYEQYF.

V and J are TRBV2 and TRBJ1-2, with 8 bases fitting TRBD1. Germline V gives CDR1 SNHLY, CDR2 FYNNEI. The CDR3 runs 13 residues. V was pared by 5 bases and J by 8 bases, with 7 bases of the junction left unmatched. CDR3 residues: CASSSGGGLGYTF. As DNA, the CDR3 is TGTGCCAGCAGTTCAGGGGGCGGTTTAGGCTACACCTTC.

The chain combines TRBV19 with TRBJ2-3, with TRBD2 matching over 12 bases. Germline V CDR1 and CDR2: LNHDA, SQIVND (reference sequence). The CDR3 has 16 amino acids. The trim removed 1 base at V and 2 bases at J, leaving 1 base unmatched. CDR3 sequence (DNA): TGTGCCAGTAGTATAGGACTAGCGGGAGTCACAGATACGCAGTATTTT. Amino acid sequence: CASSIGLAGVTDTQYF. The full variable domain, rest sourced from reference TRBV19 and TRBJ2-3, is DGGITQSPKYLFRKEGQNVTLSCEQNLNHDAMYWYRQDPGQGLRLIYYSQIVNDFQKGDIAEGYSVSREKKESFPLTVTSAQKNPTAFYLCASSIGLAGVTDTQYFGPGTRLTVL.

This clone is a singleton in its sample. V is TRBV28 and J is TRBJ2-7; 9 nucleotides agree with TRBD1. This CDR3 has 15 residues. V lost 6 bases to trimming and J lost 7 bases; unmatched junction nucleotides: 13. The V gene's germline CDR1 is MDHEN and CDR2 SYDVKM. The CDR3 here is CASRRERQGVYEQYF. The CDR3 bases are TGTGCCAGCAGGCGGGAGAGACAGGGGGTTTATGAGCAGTACTTC.

The gene calls are TRBV4-2 and TRBJ2-7; TRBD1 matches at 8 bases. The V segment lost 0 bases and the J segment 2 bases; nucleotides outside the gene matches: 0. The CDR3 sequence is 14 residues long. Germline V gene data show CDR1 as LGHNA and CDR2 as YNFKEQ. CDR3 DNA sequence: TGTGCCAGCAGCCAAGAACAGGGGGCCTACGAGCAGTACTTC. Its translation: CASSQEQGAYEQYF.

This clone was found once. This chain joins TRBV24-1 and TRBJ1-1; perhaps TRBD1 as D (6 bases). CDR3 length: 14 amino acids. Trimming stripped 6 bases from V and 3 bases from J, with 13 bases between. Germline V gene sequence: CDR1 KGHDR, CDR2 SFDVKD. The CDR3 DNA is TGTGCCACCAGTTTGGGGGCCGGGGACACTGAAGCTTTCTTT. Translation gives CATSLGAGDTEAFF.

In DNA, the CDR3 is TGTGCCAGCAGTTTTCCGGGGGGTGAAGCTTTCTTT. Its protein product is CASSFPGGEAFF. The gene calls are TRBV12-3 or TRBV12-4 and TRBJ1-1; the D gene is possibly TRBD1 (5 bases). Deletions cut 3 bases from V and 7 bases from J, with 9 bases between. The CDR3 is 12 amino acids.

The rearrangement links TRBV11-2 to TRBJ2-2, with 7 bases identical to TRBD2. This CDR3 spans 16 amino acids. The ends lost 4 bases at V and 1 base at J; junction bases unmatched: 6. Germline V CDR1 and CDR2: SGHAT, FQNNGV. The CDR3 DNA reads TGTGCCAGCAGCTGGGGGGAGCGGGGGAACACCGGGGAGCTGTTTTTT. Residues: CASSWGERGNTGELFF.

The J gene is TRBJ1-4, the V gene TRBV9, with 8 bases fitting TRBD1. V lost 0 bases, J lost 4 bases, and 5 bases stayed unmatched. The CDR3 runs to 16 residues. CDR1 SGDLS and CDR2 YYNGEE come from the germline V gene. CDR3 loop: CASSVVGTGHNEKLFF. In DNA, the CDR3 is TGTGCCAGCAGCGTAGTCGGGACAGGACATAATGAAAAACTGTTTTTT. The full variable domain, with the rest looked up from reference TRBV9 and TRBJ1-4, is DSGVTQTPKHLITATGQRVTLRCSPRSGDLSVYWYQQSLDQGLQFLIQYYNGEERAKGNILERFSAQQFPDLHSELNLSSLELGDSALYFCASSVVGTGHNEKLFFGSGTQLSVL.

The chain uses TRBV2 and TRBJ1-5, with D unresolved. V was cut by 1 base and J by 5 bases, with 15 bases left in between. CDR1 and CDR2 from the germline V gene are SNHLY and FYNNEI. There are 16 residues in the CDR3. The CDR3 DNA is TGTGCCAGCAGTGAAGGAGTAGGTGGCGGCTATCAGCCCCAGCATTTT. Translation gives CASSEGVGGGYQPQHF.

This clone was seen once. The chain couples TRBV7-9 to TRBJ2-1; no clear D. V gave up 5 bases and J gave up 8 bases, with 7 bases separating them. Germline values: CDR1 SEHNR, CDR2 FQNEAQ (reference sequence). This CDR3 has 11 amino acids. The DNA of the CDR3 is TGTGCCAGCAGCGCAGGCTATGAGCAGTTCTTC. This translates into CASSAGYEQFF.

V gene TRBV7-3 combines with J gene TRBJ2-7; 9 bases agree with TRBD2. Germline loops: CDR1 SGHTA, CDR2 FQGTGA. The CDR3 is 14 residues long. V lost 2 bases, J lost 3 bases, and 2 bases stayed unmatched. CDR3 sequence (DNA): TGTGCCAGCAGCTTACTTAGCGGGAGCTACGAGCAGTACTTC. Its translation: CASSLLSGSYEQYF.

This rearrangement joins TRBV5-1 to TRBJ2-1, with 9 bases fitting TRBD2. This CDR3 contains 17 residues. Germline-derived CDR1 and CDR2 are SGHRS and YFSETQ. V gave up 2 bases and J gave up 8 bases; unmatched junction bases: 14. The CDR3 region is CASSFRRASGISYEQFF. CDR3 sequence (DNA): TGCGCCAGCAGCTTCAGGAGAGCTAGCGGGATCTCGTATGAGCAGTTCTTC.